This is a list of T cell receptor beta chains from one sample in a study of control samples from healthy donors and cancer patients. The method was immunoSEQ multiplex PCR; TCRdb's version includes in-frame clones alone and lacks a portion of them. The table records approximately 89,000 clones, 70% to 90% of them present only once. The sample consisted of blood. These receptor sequences come from a man over 45 in good health. Each CDR3 is given with its conserved first and last residue. The D gene is left open where the match is weak. Clone size is not always given. Where it is, it says once, few, many or a class for expanded clones.

V: TRBV9
J: TRBJ2-3
D: .
size: .
CDR3: CASSREITDTQYF
DNA: TGTGCCAGCAGTCGGGAAATCACAGATACGCAGTATTTT

V: TRBV12-3/TRBV12-4
J: TRBJ1-2
D: .
size: once
CDR3: CASSLTNYGYTF
DNA: TGTGCCAGCAGTTTGACCAACTATGGCTACACCTTC

V: TRBV28
J: TRBJ1-5
D: .
size: .
CDR3: CASSSTDTEDYSNQPQHF
DNA: TGTGCCAGCAGTTCAACGGACACGGAAGATTATAGCAATCAGCCCCAGCATTTT

V: TRBV10-3
J: TRBJ1-2
D: TRBD1
size: .
CDR3: CAISEGGNYGYTF
DNA: TGTGCCATCAGTGAAGGGGGCAACTATGGCTACACCTTC

V: TRBV13
J: TRBJ1-2
D: .
size: .
CDR3: CASSLGLRGPGVGGYTF
DNA: TGTGCCAGCAGCTTAGGCCTAAGGGGCCCAGGGGTCGGCGGCTACACCTTC

V: TRBV2
J: TRBJ1-6
D: TRBD1
size: .
CDR3: CASSEARGQGANSPLHF
DNA: TGTGCCAGCAGTGAAGCGCGGGGACAGGGGGCTAATTCACCCCTCCACTTT

V: TRBV5-1
J: TRBJ2-5
D: TRBD2
size: .
CDR3: CASSVWGGQETQYF
DNA: TGCGCCAGCAGCGTTTGGGGGGGGCAAGAGACCCAGTACTTC

V: TRBV4-3
J: TRBJ2-3
D: .
size: once
CDR3: CASSQEPPPYTDTQYF
DNA: TGCGCCAGCAGCCAAGAACCTCCTCCCTACACAGATACGCAGTATTTT

V: TRBV5-6
J: TRBJ2-1
D: .
size: .
CDR3: CASSLADEQFF
DNA: TGTGCCAGCAGCTTGGCCGATGAGCAGTTCTTC

V: TRBV19
J: TRBJ1-1
D: .
size: once
CDR3: CASSGASTEAFF
DNA: TGTGCCAGTAGTGGGGCTAGCACTGAAGCTTTCTTT

V: TRBV9
J: TRBJ2-5
D: TRBD2
size: once
CDR3: CASSVLSGGARETQYF
DNA: TGTGCCAGCAGCGTACTGAGCGGGGGGGCTCGGGAGACCCAGTACTTC

V: TRBV11-3
J: TRBJ1-4
D: .
size: .
CDR3: CASSFPGADEKLFF
DNA: TGTGCCAGCAGCTTCCCAGGGGCCGATGAAAAACTGTTTTTT

V: TRBV11-2
J: TRBJ2-1
D: TRBD2
size: once
CDR3: CASSLIQGGLAHNEQFF
DNA: TGTGCCAGCAGCTTAATCCAGGGAGGACTAGCGCACAATGAGCAGTTCTTC

V: TRBV28
J: TRBJ2-1
D: .
size: once
CDR3: CASSPLGGSSYNEQFF
DNA: TGTGCCAGCAGTCCCCTCGGGGGTAGCTCCTACAATGAGCAGTTCTTC

V: TRBV18
J: TRBJ2-1
D: .
size: .
CDR3: CASSSTSGPSSYNEQFF
DNA: TGTGCCAGCTCATCTACCTCCGGCCCCAGCTCCTACAATGAGCAGTTCTTC

V: TRBV2
J: TRBJ1-5
D: .
size: .
CDR3: CASSEKGRSNQPQHF
DNA: TGTGCCAGCAGTGAAAAGGGGAGGTCCAATCAGCCCCAGCATTTT

V: TRBV5-1
J: TRBJ2-3
D: TRBD1
size: .
CDR3: CASSTGQAADTQYF
DNA: TGCGCCAGCAGCACAGGACAGGCCGCCGATACGCAGTATTTT

V: TRBV11-2
J: TRBJ2-1
D: .
size: few
CDR3: CASSLGWALEQFF
DNA: TGTGCCAGCAGCTTAGGCTGGGCTCTTGAGCAGTTCTTC

V: TRBV5-6
J: TRBJ2-6
D: .
size: .
CDR3: CASSLQNSGANVLTF
DNA: TGTGCCAGCAGCTTGCAGAACTCTGGGGCCAACGTCCTGACTTTC

V: TRBV11-2
J: TRBJ2-2
D: TRBD2
size: .
CDR3: CASSLLAGGTGELFF
DNA: TGTGCCAGCAGCCTACTAGCGGGAGGAACCGGGGAGCTGTTTTTT

V: TRBV3-1/TRBV3-2
J: TRBJ2-2
D: .
size: .
CDR3: CASSQDLGSGELFF
DNA: TGTGCCAGCAGCCAAGATTTGGGGTCCGGGGAGCTGTTTTTT

V: TRBV7-7
J: TRBJ2-3
D: TRBD2
size: .
CDR3: CASSPQLAGGTDTQYF
DNA: TGTGCTAGCAGCCCCCAACTAGCGGGAGGTACAGATACGCAGTATTTT

V: TRBV6-4
J: TRBJ1-1
D: .
size: .
CDR3: CASRGLTGKAEAFF
DNA: TGTGCCAGCAGAGGCCTCACAGGGAAGGCTGAAGCTTTCTTT

V: TRBV25-1
J: TRBJ2-3
D: .
size: few
CDR3: CASSDIGTASTDTQYF
DNA: TGTGCCAGCAGTGACATCGGGACCGCTAGCACAGATACGCAGTATTTT

V: TRBV18
J: TRBJ2-1
D: TRBD2
size: .
CDR3: CASSPRGLAGSYNEQFF
DNA: TGTGCCAGCTCACCTCGGGGGCTAGCGGGATCCTACAATGAGCAGTTCTTC

V: TRBV7-9
J: TRBJ2-2
D: .
size: .
CDR3: CASSPPRNTGELFF
DNA: TGTGCCAGCAGCCCCCCCCGGAACACCGGGGAGCTGTTTTTT

V: TRBV24-1
J: TRBJ2-7
D: .
size: once
CDR3: CATSDHTGAGEQYF
DNA: TGTGCCACCAGTGACCACACAGGGGCGGGAGAGCAGTACTTC

V: TRBV30
J: TRBJ2-3
D: TRBD1
size: .
CDR3: CAWAGGGTDTQYF
DNA: TGTGCCTGGGCAGGGGGCGGCACAGATACGCAGTATTTT

V: TRBV20-1
J: TRBJ1-2
D: .
size: .
CDR3: CSASPPGAGANYGYTF
DNA: TGCAGTGCTAGTCCCCCGGGGGCGGGAGCTAACTATGGCTACACCTTC

V: TRBV18
J: TRBJ1-1
D: TRBD1
size: .
CDR3: CASSPSPGQTNTEAFF
DNA: TGTGCCAGCTCACCCTCTCCGGGACAGACGAACACTGAAGCTTTCTTT

V: TRBV24-1
J: TRBJ2-2
D: .
size: .
CDR3: CATSDFRPGPGNTGELFF
DNA: TGTGCCACCAGTGATTTCCGCCCAGGCCCAGGAAACACCGGGGAGCTGTTTTTT

V: TRBV5-4
J: TRBJ1-4
D: .
size: .
CDR3: CASSPGLQANEKLFF
DNA: TGTGCCAGCAGCCCTGGGCTACAGGCTAATGAAAAACTGTTTTTT

V: TRBV4-1
J: TRBJ2-2
D: .
size: .
CDR3: CASSRVYGSDTGELFF
DNA: TGCGCCAGCAGCCGCGTGTACGGGAGTGACACCGGGGAGCTGTTTTTT

V: TRBV9
J: TRBJ2-2
D: .
size: .
CDR3: CASSVNGELFF
DNA: TGTGCCAGCAGCGTTAACGGGGAGCTGTTTTTT

V: TRBV6-1
J: TRBJ1-5
D: .
size: .
CDR3: CASSDWTRQPQHF
DNA: TGTGCCAGCAGTGATTGGACTCGACAGCCCCAGCATTTT

V: TRBV7-8
J: TRBJ2-1
D: .
size: .
CDR3: CASSLAGGRYNEQFF
DNA: TGTGCCAGCAGCTTAGCCGGGGGACGATACAATGAGCAGTTCTTC

V: TRBV3-1/TRBV3-2
J: TRBJ1-2
D: .
size: .
CDR3: CASSQVEGPAGYTF
DNA: TGTGCCAGCAGCCAAGTGGAGGGCCCGGCTGGCTACACCTTC

V: TRBV7-2
J: TRBJ2-3
D: TRBD2
size: .
CDR3: CASSFSAGARDTQYF
DNA: TGTGCCAGCAGCTTCAGCGCGGGAGCAAGGGATACGCAGTATTTT

V: TRBV18
J: TRBJ2-1
D: .
size: .
CDR3: CASSPIRSSYNEQFF
DNA: TGTGCCAGCTCACCGATCAGGAGCTCCTACAATGAGCAGTTCTTC

V: TRBV19
J: TRBJ1-2
D: TRBD1
size: few
CDR3: CASNPGTAQNYGYTF
DNA: TGTGCCAGTAACCCCGGGACAGCTCAGAACTATGGCTACACCTTC

V: TRBV6-5
J: TRBJ2-7
D: .
size: .
CDR3: CASNPGYTYEQYF
DNA: TGTGCCAGCAACCCGGGATATACCTACGAGCAGTACTTC

V: TRBV6-1
J: TRBJ1-2
D: TRBD1
size: .
CDR3: CASSVGQGSRNNYGYTF
DNA: TGTGCCAGCAGTGTGGGACAGGGCAGTCGTAATAACTATGGCTACACCTTC

V: TRBV5-1
J: TRBJ2-1
D: TRBD1
size: .
CDR3: CASRSGDRPQFF
DNA: TGCGCCAGCAGGTCGGGGGACAGGCCGCAGTTCTTC

V: TRBV14
J: TRBJ2-5
D: TRBD2
size: .
CDR3: CASSQDLAGHQETQYF
DNA: TGTGCCAGCAGCCAAGATCTAGCGGGGCATCAAGAGACCCAGTACTTC

V: TRBV29-1
J: TRBJ1-2
D: TRBD1
size: .
CDR3: CSVLLTGGANYGYTF
DNA: TGCAGCGTTCTCTTGACAGGGGGAGCTAACTATGGCTACACCTTC

V: TRBV10-3
J: TRBJ2-5
D: TRBD1
size: .
CDR3: CAISDGDRGGETQYF
DNA: TGTGCCATCAGTGACGGGGACAGGGGTGGAGAGACCCAGTACTTC

V: TRBV6-5
J: TRBJ1-6
D: .
size: .
CDR3: CASSPLGVGSPLHF
DNA: TGTGCCAGCAGTCCCCTGGGGGTTGGTTCACCCCTCCACTTT

V: TRBV12-5
J: TRBJ1-2
D: TRBD1
size: .
CDR3: CASGLRADRENYGYTF
DNA: TGTGCTAGTGGTCTACGGGCGGACAGGGAAAACTATGGCTACACCTTC

V: TRBV5-3
J: TRBJ1-1
D: .
size: .
CDR3: CARSLCHGARRGTEAFF
DNA: TGTGCCAGAAGCTTGTGTCATGGGGCGAGGCGTGGGACTGAAGCTTTCTTT

V: TRBV2
J: TRBJ1-6
D: TRBD1
size: .
CDR3: CASSWDRGPSPLHF
DNA: TGTGCCAGCAGCTGGGACAGGGGGCCTTCACCCCTCCACTTT

V: TRBV9
J: TRBJ2-1
D: TRBD2
size: many
CDR3: CASSSRTSGVRNEQFF
DNA: TGTGCCAGCAGCTCAAGGACTAGCGGGGTAAGAAATGAGCAGTTCTTC

V: TRBV7-3
J: TRBJ2-3
D: .
size: few
CDR3: CASSFRGGSDTQYF
DNA: TGTGCCAGCAGCTTCCGAGGCGGCTCAGATACGCAGTATTTT

V: TRBV24-1
J: TRBJ2-7
D: TRBD2
size: once
CDR3: CATADWGGEQYF
DNA: TGTGCCACCGCGGACTGGGGAGGGGAGCAGTACTTC

V: TRBV7-3
J: TRBJ2-3
D: TRBD1
size: .
CDR3: CASSPRTGAGGDTQYF
DNA: TGTGCCAGCAGCCCCCGGACAGGTGCCGGTGGAGATACGCAGTATTTT

V: TRBV5-1
J: TRBJ2-1
D: .
size: .
CDR3: CASSGLGSQGSSYNEQFF
DNA: TGCGCCAGCAGCGGACTAGGTTCCCAGGGGAGCTCCTACAATGAGCAGTTCTTC

V: TRBV25-1
J: TRBJ1-2
D: .
size: .
CDR3: CASSEFETVGYGYTF
DNA: TGTGCCAGCAGTGAATTCGAGACGGTCGGGTATGGCTACACCTTC

V: TRBV11-2
J: TRBJ2-1
D: .
size: .
CDR3: CASSLAIREQFF
DNA: TGTGCCAGCAGCTTAGCGATTCGCGAGCAGTTCTTC

V: TRBV25-1
J: TRBJ2-1
D: TRBD1
size: .
CDR3: CASSGTGHRYNEQFF
DNA: TGTGCCAGCAGTGGGACAGGCCATCGGTACAATGAGCAGTTCTTC

V: TRBV2
J: TRBJ2-2
D: .
size: .
CDR3: CASSRTPGELFF
DNA: TGTGCCAGCAGCCGGACTCCTGGGGAGCTGTTTTTT

V: TRBV6-5
J: TRBJ2-7
D: .
size: few
CDR3: CASSYSFPYEQYF
DNA: TGTGCCAGCAGTTACTCGTTCCCCTACGAGCAGTACTTC